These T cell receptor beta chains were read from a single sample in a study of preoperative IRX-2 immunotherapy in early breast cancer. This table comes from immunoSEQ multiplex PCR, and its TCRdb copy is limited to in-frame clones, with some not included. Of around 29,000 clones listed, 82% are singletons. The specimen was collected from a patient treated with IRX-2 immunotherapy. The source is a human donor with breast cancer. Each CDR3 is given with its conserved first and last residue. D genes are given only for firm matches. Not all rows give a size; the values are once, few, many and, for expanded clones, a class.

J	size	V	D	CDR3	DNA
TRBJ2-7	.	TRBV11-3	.	CASSLEGALSYEQYF	TGTGCCAGCAGCTTGGAGGGGGCCCTCTCCTACGAGCAGTACTTC
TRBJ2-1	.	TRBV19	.	CASIRDGSSYNEQFF	TGTGCCAGTATCCGGGACGGGAGCTCCTACAATGAGCAGTTCTTC
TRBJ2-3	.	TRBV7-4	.	CASSLTAVPDTQYF	TGTGCCAGCAGCCTAACGGCCGTCCCAGATACGCAGTATTTT
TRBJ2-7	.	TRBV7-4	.	CASSSVEGHEQYF	TGTGCCAGCAGCTCCGTCGAGGGCCACGAGCAGTACTTC
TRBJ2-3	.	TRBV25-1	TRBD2	CASSPGTSGGNTDTQYF	TGTGCCAGCAGTCCCGGGACTAGCGGGGGGAACACAGATACGCAGTATTTT
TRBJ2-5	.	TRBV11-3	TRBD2	CASSLAGGQETQYF	TGTGCCAGCAGCCTGGCGGGAGGGCAAGAGACCCAGTACTTC
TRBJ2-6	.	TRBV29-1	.	CSAAGSGANVLTF	TGCAGCGCGGCAGGCTCTGGGGCCAACGTCCTGACTTTC
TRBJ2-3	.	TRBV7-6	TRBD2	CASSARPLAGGSTDTQYF	TGTGCCAGCAGCGCCCGCCCGCTAGCGGGAGGTAGTACAGATACGCAGTATTTT
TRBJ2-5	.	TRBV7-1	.	CASSLVGPGGEETQYF	TGTGCCAGCAGCTTAGTTGGGCCCGGAGGTGAAGAGACCCAGTACTTC
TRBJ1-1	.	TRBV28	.	CASSLDRYTEAFF	TGTGCCAGCAGCTTAGACAGGTACACTGAAGCTTTCTTT
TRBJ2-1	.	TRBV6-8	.	CASNPEGGKYNEQFF	TGTGCCAGCAACCCCGAGGGGGGAAAATACAATGAGCAGTTCTTC
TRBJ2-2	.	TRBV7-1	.	CASSRLEGGELFF	TGTGCCAGCAGCCGATTAGAGGGCGGGGAGCTGTTTTTT
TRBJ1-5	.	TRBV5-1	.	CASSLGAGEVQPQHF	TGCGCCAGCAGCTTGGGTGCCGGGGAGGTTCAGCCCCAGCATTTT
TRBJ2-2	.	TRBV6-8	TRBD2	CASSYAGGIITGELFF	TGTGCCAGCAGTTATGCGGGGGGAATTATTACCGGGGAGCTGTTTTTT
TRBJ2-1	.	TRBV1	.	CASSQDGNRYNEQFF	TGCGCCAGCAGTCAAGATGGAAATAGATACAATGAGCAGTTCTTC
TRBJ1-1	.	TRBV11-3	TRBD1	CASSIRTGTNTEAFF	TGTGCCAGCAGCATCCGGACAGGGACGAACACTGAAGCTTTCTTT
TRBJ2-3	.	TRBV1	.	CASSQVQPSGNTQYF	TGCGCCAGCAGCCAAGTTCAGCCTAGCGGAAATACGCAGTATTTT
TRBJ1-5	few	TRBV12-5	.	CASGERGCSNQPQHF	TGTGCTAGTGGTGAAAGGGGTTGTAGCAATCAGCCCCAGCATTTT
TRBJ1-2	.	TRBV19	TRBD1	CASSIRQGEDGYIF	TGTGCCAGTAGTATCCGACAGGGGGAGGATGGCTACATCTTC
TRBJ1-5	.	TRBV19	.	CASSTLGVAGQPQHF	TGTGCCAGTAGTACCCTCGGGGTGGCAGGGCAGCCCCAGCATTTT
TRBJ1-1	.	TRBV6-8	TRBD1	CASSSNHRGNTEAFF	TGTGCCAGCAGTTCGAACCACAGGGGAAACACTGAAGCTTTCTTT
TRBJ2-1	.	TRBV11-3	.	CASSTTAHYNEQFF	TGTGCCAGCAGCACTACGGCGCACTACAATGAGCAGTTCTTC
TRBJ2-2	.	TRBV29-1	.	CSVEQGTGELFF	TGCAGCGTTGAACAGGGCACCGGGGAGCTGTTTTTT